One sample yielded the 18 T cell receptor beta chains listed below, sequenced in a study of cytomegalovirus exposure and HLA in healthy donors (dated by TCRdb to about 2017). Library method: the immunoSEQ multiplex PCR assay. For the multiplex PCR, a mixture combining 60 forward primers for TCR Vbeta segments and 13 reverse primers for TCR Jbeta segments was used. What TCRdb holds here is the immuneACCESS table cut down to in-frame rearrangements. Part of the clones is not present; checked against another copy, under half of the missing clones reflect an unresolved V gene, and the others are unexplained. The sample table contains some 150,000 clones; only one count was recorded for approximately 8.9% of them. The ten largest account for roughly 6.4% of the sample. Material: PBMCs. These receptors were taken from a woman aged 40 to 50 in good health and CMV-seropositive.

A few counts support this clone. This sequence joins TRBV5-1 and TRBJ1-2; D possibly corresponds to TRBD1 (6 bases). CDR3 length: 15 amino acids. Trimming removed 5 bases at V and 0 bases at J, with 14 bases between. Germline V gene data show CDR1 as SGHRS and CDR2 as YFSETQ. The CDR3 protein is CASSPDSGSNYGYTF. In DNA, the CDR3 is TGCGCCAGCAGTCCGGACAGCGGATCTAACTATGGCTACACCTTC.

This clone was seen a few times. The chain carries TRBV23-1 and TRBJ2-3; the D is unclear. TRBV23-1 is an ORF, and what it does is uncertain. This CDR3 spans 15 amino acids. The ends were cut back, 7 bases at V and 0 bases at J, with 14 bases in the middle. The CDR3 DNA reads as TGCGCCAGCATTAGTGGAGAAGAGAGCACAGATACGCAGTATTTT. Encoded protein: CASISGEESTDTQYF.

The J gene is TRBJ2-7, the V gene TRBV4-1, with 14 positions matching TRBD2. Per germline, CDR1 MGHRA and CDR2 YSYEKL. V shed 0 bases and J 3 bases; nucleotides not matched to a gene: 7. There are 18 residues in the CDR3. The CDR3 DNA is TGCGCCAGCAGCCAAGAGGGACTAGCGGGGGCGCAGGTCTACGAGCAGTACTTC. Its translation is CASSQEGLAGAQVYEQYF.

For the CDR3, the DNA is TGCGCCAGCAACGGCGGCAGCTTGAACACTGAAGCTTTCTTT. It is translated as CASNGGSLNTEAFF. The chain employs TRBV10-1 and TRBJ1-1, with D uncertain. Trimming cost V 7 bases and J 0 bases, with 12 bases left between them. Germline V gives CDR1 WNHNN, CDR2 SYGVQD (reference sequence). The CDR3 loop spans 14 amino acids.

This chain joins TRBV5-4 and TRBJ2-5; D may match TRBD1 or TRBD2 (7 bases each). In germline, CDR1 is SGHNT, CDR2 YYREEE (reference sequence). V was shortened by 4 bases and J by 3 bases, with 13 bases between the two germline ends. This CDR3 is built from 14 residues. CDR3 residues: CASSVGGTEETQYF. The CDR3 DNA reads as TGTGCCAGCAGCGTGGGAGGGACAGAAGAGACCCAGTACTTC.

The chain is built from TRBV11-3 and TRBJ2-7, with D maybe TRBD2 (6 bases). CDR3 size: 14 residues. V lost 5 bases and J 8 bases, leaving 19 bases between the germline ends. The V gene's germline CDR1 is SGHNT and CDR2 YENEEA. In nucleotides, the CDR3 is TGTGCCAGCAGCCACACTACCAACCGGGGGAAGCAGTACTTC. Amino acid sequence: CASSHTTNRGKQYF.

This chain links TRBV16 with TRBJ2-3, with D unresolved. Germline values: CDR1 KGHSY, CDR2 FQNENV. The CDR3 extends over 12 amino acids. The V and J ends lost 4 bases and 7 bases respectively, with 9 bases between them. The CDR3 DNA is TGTGCCAGCAGCCTGCCCGGTAATACGCAGTATTTT. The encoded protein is CASSLPGNTQYF.

In nucleotides, the CDR3 is TGTGCCAGAAGCTTGAATCCCCGACAGGGAAAGGCCTATAATTCACCCCTCCACTTT. This encodes CARSLNPRQGKAYNSPLHF. V gene TRBV5-3 combines with J gene TRBJ1-6; TRBD1 matches at 7 bases. TRBV5-3 is known as an ORF, though its function is uncertain. The junction had 12 bases not matched to a gene; V was cut back by 1 base and J by 2 bases. The CDR3 totals 19 residues.

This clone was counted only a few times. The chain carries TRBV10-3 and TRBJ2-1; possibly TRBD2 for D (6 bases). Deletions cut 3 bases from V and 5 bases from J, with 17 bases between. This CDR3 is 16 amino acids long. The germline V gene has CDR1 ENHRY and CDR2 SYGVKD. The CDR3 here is CAISDLSGGGDNEQFF. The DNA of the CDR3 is TGTGCCATCAGTGACTTAAGCGGTGGAGGGGACAATGAGCAGTTCTTC.

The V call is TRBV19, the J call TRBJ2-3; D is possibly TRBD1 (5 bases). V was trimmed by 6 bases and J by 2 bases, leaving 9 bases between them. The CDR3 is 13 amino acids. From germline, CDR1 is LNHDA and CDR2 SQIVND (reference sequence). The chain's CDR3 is CASSPGLTDTQYF. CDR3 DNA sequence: TGTGCCAGTAGCCCAGGGCTCACAGATACGCAGTATTTT.

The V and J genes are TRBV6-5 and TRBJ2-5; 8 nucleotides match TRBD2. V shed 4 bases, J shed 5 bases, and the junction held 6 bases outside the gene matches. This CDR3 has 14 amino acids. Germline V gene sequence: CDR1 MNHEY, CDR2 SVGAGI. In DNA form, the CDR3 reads TGTGCCAGCAGTTTAGCGGGGACCACGGAGACCCAGTACTTC. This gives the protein CASSLAGTTETQYF.

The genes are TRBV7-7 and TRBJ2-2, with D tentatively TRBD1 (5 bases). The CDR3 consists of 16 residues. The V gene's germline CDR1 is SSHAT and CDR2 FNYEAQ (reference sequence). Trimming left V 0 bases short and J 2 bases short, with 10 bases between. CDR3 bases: TGTGCCAGCAGCTTAGCTTCAGGGCTTAACACCGGGGAGCTGTTTTTT. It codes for CASSLASGLNTGELFF.

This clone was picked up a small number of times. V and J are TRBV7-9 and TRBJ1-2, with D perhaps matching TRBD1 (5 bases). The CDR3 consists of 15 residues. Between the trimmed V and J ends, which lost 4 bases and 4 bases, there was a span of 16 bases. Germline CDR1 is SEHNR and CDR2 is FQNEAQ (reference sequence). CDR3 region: CASSSGDSTLYGYTF. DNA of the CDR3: TGTGCCAGCAGCTCTGGGGACTCAACCCTCTATGGCTACACCTTC.

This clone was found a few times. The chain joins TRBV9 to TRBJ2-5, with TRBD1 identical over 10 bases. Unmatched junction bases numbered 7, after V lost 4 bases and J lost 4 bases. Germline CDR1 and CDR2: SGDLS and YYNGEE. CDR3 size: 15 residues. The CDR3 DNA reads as TGTGCCAGCAGCTCCCGGACAGGGGGAGGAGAGACCCAGTACTTC. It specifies CASSSRTGGGETQYF.

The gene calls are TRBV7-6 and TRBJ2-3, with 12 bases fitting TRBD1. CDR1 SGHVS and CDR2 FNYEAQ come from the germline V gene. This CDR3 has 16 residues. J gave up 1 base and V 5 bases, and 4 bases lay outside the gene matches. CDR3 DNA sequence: TGTGCCAGCAGCCCCGGGACAGGGGGCGGCACAGATACGCAGTATTTT. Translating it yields CASSPGTGGGTDTQYF.

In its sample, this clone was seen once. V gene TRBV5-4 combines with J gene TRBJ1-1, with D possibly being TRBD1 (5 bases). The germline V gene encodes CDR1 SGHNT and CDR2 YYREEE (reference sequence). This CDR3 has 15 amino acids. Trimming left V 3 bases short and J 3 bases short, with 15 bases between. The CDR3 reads CASSYRPTGDTEAFF. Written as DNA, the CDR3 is TGTGCCAGCAGCTATCGACCGACGGGGGACACTGAAGCTTTCTTT.

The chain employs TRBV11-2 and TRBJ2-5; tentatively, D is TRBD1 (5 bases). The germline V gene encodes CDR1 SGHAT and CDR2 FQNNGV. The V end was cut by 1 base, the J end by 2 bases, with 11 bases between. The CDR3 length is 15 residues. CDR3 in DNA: TGTGCCAGCAGCTTAGCAACAGGTCTACAAGAGACCCAGTACTTC. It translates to CASSLATGLQETQYF.

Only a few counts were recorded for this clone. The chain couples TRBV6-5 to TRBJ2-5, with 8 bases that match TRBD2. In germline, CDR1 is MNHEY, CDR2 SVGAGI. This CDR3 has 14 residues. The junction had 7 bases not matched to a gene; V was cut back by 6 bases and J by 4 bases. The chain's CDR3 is CASRIAGNGETQYF. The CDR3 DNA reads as TGTGCCAGCAGGATAGCGGGGAACGGAGAGACCCAGTACTTC.